A single TCR beta chain is shown here with its context. Its antigen is currently unknown. Per the germline V gene, CDR1 is LNHDA and CDR2 is SQIVND (reference sequence). The V end lost 4 bases, the J end lost 2 bases, and 21 bases lay between the germline ends. The CDR3 has 18 amino acids. Measured with immunoSEQ multiplex PCR; TCRdb has only the in-frame clones, and not every one. The sample yields some 83,000 clones, about nine tenths seen once. This sample was taken from a study of T cell responses to AZD1222 COVID-19 vaccine. The overall study: Pooled samples include second doses given at about 4 or 12 weeks.

Findings and limits, study-wide: The breadth and depth of Spike-specific TCRs increased once two AZD1222 doses had been given. Unmutated regions of variants are reportedly targeted by nearly half of spike-specific TCRs. White British donors predominated, females outnumbered males, and clonal diversity was possibly underestimated.

This receptor was identified in an adult in good health. The rearrangement joins TRBV19 to TRBJ2-1; TRBD2 is a possible D gene (6 bases). The sequencing here drew on peripheral blood, taken on day 0 of AZD1222 vaccination. The CDR3 coding sequence is TGTGCCAGTAGTAACGGACTATCCCAGAGTGGAACCTACAATGAGCAGTTCTTC. This codes for CASSNGLSQSGTYNEQFF.